What follows describes a single T cell receptor beta chain. The specificity of this receptor is unknown. Within one base of it there is no much larger clone, and no base qualities were kept. The source of the sample is a study of blood T cell repertoires in COVID-19 (dated by TCRdb to about 2020). A note on the overall study: The collaborator samples originated in the United States, Italy and Spain and spanned the acute and convalescent phases of COVID-19. The repertoires were made available in a free public database intended to serve as a resource for research on the immune response to SARS-CoV-2. The sample metadata nearly always contained a de-identified subject ID, COVID-19 status, age in years and sex. HLA class I and class II types, where available, came from metadata supplied by the sample provider rather than from assay-based typing. Subjects who had been exposed to COVID-19, were actively infected with it, or had recovered from it provided the deeply sampled blood TCRbeta repertoires that made up the dataset. The samples were drawn from two sources: the first 160 participants of the ongoing ImmuneRACE study, and over 950 subjects contributed by 6 global collaborators. The prospective study material was composed of cDNA or gDNA derived from T cells, B-cell-depleted T cells, or PBMCs.

Participants in the prospective study were enrolled through a virtual design, were aged roughly 18 to 100 years, and lived in roughly 25 United States geographic areas. In the prospective study, participants were assigned to cohorts based on the clinical history participants reported in a screening survey and a study questionnaire. Recovered participants in ImmuneRACE Cohort 3 were defined by two consecutive negative NP/OP PCR tests, clearance by a healthcare professional, or resolution of symptoms. Mobile phlebotomists in the prospective study collected whole blood, serum and a nasopharyngeal or oropharyngeal swab from every participant. Prospective study participants could optionally give additional blood draws and questionnaires over an approximately 2-month period. Blood samples from the prospective study were shipped frozen or at room temperature prior to DNA extraction. Results the study describes overall, beyond this receptor: How much clinical and demographic metadata was included differed by source and by participant, and the metadata was provided uncurated.

CDR1 and CDR2 are drawn from the germline V gene: SNHLY, FYNNEI. Taken from cysteine to phenylalanine, the CDR3 has 14 residues. Only the CDR3 DNA stays, 42 bases, in frame from base 1. The V end gives up 5 bases and the J end 8 bases, leaving 6 bases in the junction not matched to a gene. TCRbeta CDR3 regions were amplified from genomic DNA by means of the immunoSEQ Assay, a bias-controlled multiplex PCR. The authors' analysis ran thus. Nucleated cell counts per sample were estimated from amplification of reference gene primers within the assay. To quantify the absolute abundance of each unique TCRbeta CDR3 rearrangement, sequence reads were collapsed and filtered. For each sample, productive Simpson clonality was calculated as the square root of Simpson's diversity index across productive rearrangements. The clones in this table, taken by TCRdb from immuneACCESS, are in-frame only. Not every clone is retained; where verified, under half of the shortfall comes from an unresolved V gene, and the cause of the rest is unknown. V and J calls plus clone size are reproduced from that table; the DNA served to infer D and trimming. The sample has about 220,000 clones on record, 88% of them singletons. The top ten hold around 2.7% of the sample.

The sequence joins TRBV2 to TRBJ2-1; the junction holds 10 bases that match TRBD1. The source is a woman between 25 and 40 years old who had recovered from COVID-19. The sequenced material came from PBMCs or T cells enriched from blood (not recorded which). The sequenced DNA is TGTGCCAGCAGTCCAGGGACAGGGGACGATGAGCAGTTCTTC. It specifies CASSPGTGDDEQFF.